What follows is one T cell receptor (beta chain) and its context. The data were taken from a study of patients and donors after allogeneic stem cell transplantation. The V gene's germline CDR1 is SGHRS and CDR2 YFSETQ. The ends were cut back, 2 bases at V and 2 bases at J, with 14 bases in the middle. The CDR3 length is 16 residues. TCRdb re-called the RT-PCR reads with MiXCR, one entry per CDR3 protein. The sample shows about 24,000 distinct CDR3 sequences, approximately 39% of them seen only once. The receptor's source is a human donor who was either an allogeneic HSCT recipient or a stem cell or donor lymphocyte infusion donor (not recorded which). It is not recorded whose cells these are; they may come from a transplant donor. What was sequenced was blood, either unsorted or a sorted T cell fraction (not recorded which). The chain employs TRBV5-1 and TRBJ2-1, with D possibly being TRBD1 (5 bases). The CDR3 reads CASSFGTGLPYNEQFF. The CDR3 region has the DNA TGCGCCAGCAGCTTCGGTACAGGCCTTCCCTACAATGAGCAGTTCTTC. The whole variable domain, filled in from reference TRBV5-1 and TRBJ2-1, reads KAGVTQTPRYLIKTRGQQVTLSCSPISGHRSVSWYQQTPGQGLQFLFEYFSETQRNKGNFPGRFSGRQFSNSRSEMNVSTLELGDSALYLCASSFGTGLPYNEQFFGPGTRLTVL.